This T cell receptor (beta chain) was captured by sequencing in a study of naive and memory T cell subsets. Overall study findings and caveats: In CD4 and CD8 cells, diversity dropped from naive through EMRA.

Germline V gene sequence: CDR1 SEHNR, CDR2 FQNEAQ (reference sequence). This CDR3 contains 18 residues. V was pared by 7 bases and J by 0 bases, with 25 bases between. In the case of this clonotype: Its specificity is not known.

CMV status came from CD4+ IFNgamma after overnight CMV lysate stimulation. Cells stained for CD3, CD4, CD8, CD45RA and CD27 were sorted into four subsets. The beta constant-region primer was an equimolar mix of two oligonucleotides covering TRBC1 and TRBC2. TCRdb ran MiXCR on the UMI-ligation and nested PCR reads and lists one entry per CDR3 protein. The table has 130,000 to 150,000 distinct CDR3 sequences, 15% to 20% seen once. Sequencing was carried out using naive CD4+ T cells from blood. This receptor was identified in a human donor in good health. The chain employs TRBV7-9 and TRBJ2-7; a possible D gene is TRBD2 (7 bases). The CDR3 reads CASIQDSGRGATSYEQYF. For the CDR3, the DNA is TGTGCCAGCATCCAAGACAGCGGTCGGGGGGCTACCTCCTACGAGCAGTACTTC.